This paragraph covers one TCR beta chain sequence. Healthy individuals who donated bone marrow served as the donors. This specimen belongs to a study of cytomegalovirus exposure and HLA in healthy donors. Germline CDR1 and CDR2: KGHSH and LQKENI. Trimming at V came to 0 bases and at J to 10 bases, leaving 5 bases not matched to a gene. This CDR3 region has 15 residues. The PCR employed 60 Vbeta primers together with 13 Jbeta primers. The method was immunoSEQ multiplex PCR; TCRdb's version includes in-frame clones alone and lacks a portion of them. The sample lists 200,000 or so clones; roughly 80% were seen once.

This receptor was obtained from a man between 45 and 60 years old in good health and CMV-seronegative. The sample comprised PBMCs. V is TRBV18 and J is TRBJ1-6, with TRBD1 matching over 8 bases. The DNA of the CDR3 is TGTGCCAGCTCACCACCGACAGGGGAAAGCTCACCCCTCCACTTT. It translates to CASSPPTGESSPLHF.